This T cell receptor beta chain was sequenced for a study of cytomegalovirus exposure and HLA in healthy donors. The overall study: Prior work identified 95 million to 120 million unique TCR beta sequences in some 200 million T cells. Study results and limitations: Rates of TCR association differed by HLA locus in a later analysis, with DRB1 highest and HLA-C lowest. As confirmed in vitro, a few CMV-associated chains were specific for CMV antigens.

CDR1 is MNHNY and CDR2 is SVGAGI in the germline V gene (reference sequence). Trimming took 2 bases from V and 6 from J, leaving 13 bases between them. This CDR3 is built from 15 residues. Turning to this clone: The antigen remains unidentified.

PCR involved 60 Vbeta and 13 Jbeta primers. Original processing methods: There were about 80 million unique TCR beta chains by a later count, and approximately 10 million of them were shared. Produced via immunoSEQ multiplex PCR; TCRdb's table is partial and in-frame only. V and J calls and clone size follow that table, whereas D and trimming were derived from the DNA. Among more than 85,000 clones listed, roughly three quarters were seen once. The sequence was obtained from a male donor in good health and CMV-seropositive. The rearrangement uses TRBV6-6 and TRBJ2-2; perhaps TRBD2 as D (5 bases). Sequences were obtained from PBMCs. In DNA form, the CDR3 reads TGTGCCAGCAGTTACGGACTCGGTAGGGCCGGGGAGCTGTTTTTT. As protein: CASSYGLGRAGELFF.